A single TCR beta chain is shown here with its context. This CDR3 region has 15 residues. The germline V gene encodes CDR1 SGHAT and CDR2 FQNNGV. Trimming removed 3 bases from V and 10 bases from J; junction bases left unmatched: 7. The sample belongs to a study of blood T cell repertoires in COVID-19. The assay was immunoSEQ multiplex PCR, and TCRdb's table has in-frame clones only and misses some. The repertoire holds 270,000 or so clones, with about four fifths as singletons. This sequence was found in a woman aged 45 to 65 who had recovered from COVID-19. The sample consisted of peripheral blood. The chain links TRBV11-2 to TRBJ2-1; 12 bases align to TRBD2. The CDR3 DNA reads TGTGCCAGCAGCTTCGCTAGCGGGGGGGCAGGAGAGCAGTTCTTC. It yields the protein CASSFASGGAGEQFF.